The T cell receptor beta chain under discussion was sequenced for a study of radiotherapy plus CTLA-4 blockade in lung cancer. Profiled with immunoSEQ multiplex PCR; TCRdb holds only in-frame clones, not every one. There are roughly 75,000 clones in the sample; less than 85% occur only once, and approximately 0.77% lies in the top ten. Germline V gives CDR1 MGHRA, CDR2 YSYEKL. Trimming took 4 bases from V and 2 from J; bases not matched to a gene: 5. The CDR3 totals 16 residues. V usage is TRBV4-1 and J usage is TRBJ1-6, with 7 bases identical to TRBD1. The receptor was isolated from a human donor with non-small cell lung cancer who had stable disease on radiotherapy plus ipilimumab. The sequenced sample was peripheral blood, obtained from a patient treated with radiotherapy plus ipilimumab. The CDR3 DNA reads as TGCGCCAGCAGCCGACAGGGTTCAACCTATAATTCACCCCTCCACTTT. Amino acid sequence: CASSRQGSTYNSPLHF.